This TCR beta chain was found in a study of T-cell reconstitution after alpha-beta-depleted transplantation in children. Unique molecular identifiers were incorporated during preparation of the TCRbeta library. TCRdb re-derived calls from the PCR reads in MiXCR, one entry per CDR3 protein. The sample lists around 670,000 distinct CDR3 sequences; 10% to 15% were seen once. This clonotype was observed at least ten times. The germline CDR1 and CDR2 sequences are MGHRA and YSYEKL. CDR3 length: 14 residues. The V end was cut by 2 bases, the J end by 6 bases, with 11 bases between. This clonotype originated in a girl aged 2 to 10 with congenital amegakaryocytic thrombocytopenia, due to receive a stem cell transplant. The source was PBMCs, collected before TCRalphabeta/CD19-depleted stem cell transplant. The gene calls are TRBV4-1 and TRBJ2-1; D gene unclear. The CDR3: CASSQPSRGNEQFF. The CDR3 nucleotides read TGCGCCAGCAGCCAACCCTCTCGTGGCAATGAGCAGTTCTTC.